Listed below are T cell receptor beta chains from one sample, sequenced in a study of T-cell memory formation after mild COVID-19. TCRdb re-analysed the 5' RACE reads in MiXCR, keeping a single row per CDR3 protein. The repertoire consists of about 240,000 distinct CDR3 sequences, with 8.5% to 9.5% occurring once and the leading ten covering roughly a fifth. The sequencing input was PBMCs or a T cell subset sorted from them (not recorded which). The receptors originated from a man younger than 35 who had mild COVID-19 (a few samples of this study predate the infection). Cell type and time point are not known. Each CDR3 is given with its conserved first and last residue. Fields, in order: V gene, D gene, J gene, clone size, CDR3 protein, CDR3 DNA. A D gene is named only where the DNA matches it firmly. Some rows mark clone size as missing; the rest say once, few, many or name a class of expanded clone.

TRBV6-2/TRBV6-3	-	TRBJ2-3	-	CASSYSPGDTDTQYF	TGTGCCAGCAGTTACTCTCCGGGGGACACAGATACGCAGTATTTT
TRBV7-9	-	TRBJ1-5	few	CASSLMGAEQPQHF	TGTGCCAGCAGCTTAATGGGTGCGGAACAGCCCCAGCATTTT
TRBV30	-	TRBJ1-2	few	CAWSVQVNYGYTF	TGTGCCTGGAGTGTACAGGTGAACTATGGCTACACCTTC
TRBV4-3	TRBD2	TRBJ2-2	few	CASSSRTSGGAGELFF	TGCGCCAGCAGCTCCCGGACTAGCGGGGGGGCCGGGGAGCTGTTTTTT
TRBV20-1	-	TRBJ2-7	few	CSARGDYEQYF	TGCAGTGCTAGGGGGGACTACGAGCAGTACTTC
TRBV11-2	-	TRBJ1-1	-	CASSPLRVPEAFF	TGTGCCAGCAGCCCGCTCCGGGTGCCTGAAGCTTTCTTT
TRBV27	TRBD1	TRBJ2-5	few	CASSFLGQGKNQETQYF	TGTGCCAGCAGTTTCCTTGGACAGGGAAAGAACCAAGAGACCCAGTACTTC
TRBV12-5	TRBD1	TRBJ2-3	-	CASAPGRTGGAGTDTQYF	TGTGCTAGTGCCCCGGGGAGGACAGGGGGCGCCGGCACAGATACGCAGTATTTT
TRBV5-6	-	TRBJ1-1	many	CASSRWGALSGTEAFF	TGTGCCAGCAGCCGGTGGGGGGCGCTTAGTGGCACTGAAGCTTTCTTT
TRBV6-2/TRBV6-3	-	TRBJ2-3	-	CASSLGGAAPDTQYF	TGTGCCAGCAGTTTGGGCGGGGCTGCCCCAGATACGCAGTATTTT
TRBV29-1	TRBD1	TRBJ2-3	many	CSGEGAPSDTQYF	TGCAGCGGTGAGGGGGCGCCTTCAGATACGCAGTATTTT
TRBV4-3	-	TRBJ1-2	few	CASSQALGTNYGYTF	TGCGCCAGCAGCCAGGCACTCGGGACGAACTATGGCTACACCTTC
TRBV4-1	-	TRBJ2-2	many	CASSQMNTGELFF	TGCGCCAGCAGCCAGATGAACACCGGGGAGCTGTTTTTT
TRBV7-9	TRBD1	TRBJ2-1	-	CASTGQGRHEQFF	TGTGCCAGCACGGGACAGGGGAGGCATGAGCAGTTCTTC
TRBV7-3	-	TRBJ2-1	few	CASSLKDEMGQFF	TGTGCCAGCAGCTTAAAGGACGAAATGGGGCAGTTCTTC
TRBV7-8	-	TRBJ2-3	-	CASSLKRGAGRTDTQYF	TGTGCCAGCAGCTTAAAGAGGGGCGCAGGGAGGACAGATACGCAGTATTTT
TRBV4-3	-	TRBJ2-7	-	CASSQDGSSEQYF	TGCGCCAGCAGCCAAGATGGCAGCTCCGAGCAGTACTTC